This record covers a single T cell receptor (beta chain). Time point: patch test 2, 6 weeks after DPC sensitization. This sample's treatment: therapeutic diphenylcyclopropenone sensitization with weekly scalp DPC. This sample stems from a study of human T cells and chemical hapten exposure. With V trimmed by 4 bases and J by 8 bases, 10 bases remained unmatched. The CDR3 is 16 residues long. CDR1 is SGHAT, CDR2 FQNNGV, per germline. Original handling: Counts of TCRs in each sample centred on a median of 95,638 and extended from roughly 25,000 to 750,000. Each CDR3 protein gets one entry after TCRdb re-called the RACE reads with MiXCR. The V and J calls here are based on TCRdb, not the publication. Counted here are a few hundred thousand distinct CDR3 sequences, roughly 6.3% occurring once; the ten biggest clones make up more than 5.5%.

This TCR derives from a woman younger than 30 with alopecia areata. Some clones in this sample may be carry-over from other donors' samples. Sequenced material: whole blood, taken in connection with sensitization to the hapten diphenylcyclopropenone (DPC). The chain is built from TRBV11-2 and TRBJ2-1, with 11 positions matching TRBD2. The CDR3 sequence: CASSSLLAGGADEQFF. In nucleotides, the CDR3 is TGTGCCAGCAGCTCCCTCTTAGCGGGGGGGGCCGATGAGCAGTTCTTC.